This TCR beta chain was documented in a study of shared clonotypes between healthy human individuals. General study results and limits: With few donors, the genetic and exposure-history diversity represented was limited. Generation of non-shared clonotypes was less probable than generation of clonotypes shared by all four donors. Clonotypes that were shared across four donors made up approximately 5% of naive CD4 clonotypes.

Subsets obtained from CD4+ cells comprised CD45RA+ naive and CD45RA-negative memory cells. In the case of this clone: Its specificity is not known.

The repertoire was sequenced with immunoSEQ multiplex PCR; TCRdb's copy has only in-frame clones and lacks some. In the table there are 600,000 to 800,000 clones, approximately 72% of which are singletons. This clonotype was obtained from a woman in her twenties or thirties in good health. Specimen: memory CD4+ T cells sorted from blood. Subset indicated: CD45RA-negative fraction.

The CDR3 DNA reads as TGCGCCAGCAGCCAGAACAGGGGATTTAACTATGGCTACACCTTC. This encodes CASSQNRGFNYGYTF. This chain uses TRBV4-1 with TRBJ1-2; 7 positions agree with TRBD1. Trimming cost V 3 bases and J 1 base; bases outside gene matches: 5. Germline V CDR1 and CDR2: MGHRA, YSYEKL. The CDR3 has 15 amino acids.